The rows below give T cell receptor beta chains drawn from one sample of a study of CD8+ T cells in alopecia areata. TCRdb keeps only in-frame clones here, not all; method: immunoSEQ multiplex PCR. Here the sample spans approximately 98,000 clones, 55% to 70% being singletons. The sample comprised NKG2D-low CD8+ T cells sorted from blood. The receptors stem from a human donor with alopecia areata. CDR3s include the opening cysteine and the closing phenylalanine or tryptophan. Fields, in order: J gene, clone size, V gene, D gene, CDR3 DNA, CDR3 protein. The D gene is left open where the match is weak. Clone size is stated in some rows and not others, as once, few, many or a class when expanded.

TRBJ2-5 | few | TRBV29-1 | TRBD2 | TGCAGCGTGACCGGGACTAGCGGGCTCCAAGAGACCCAGTACTTC | CSVTGTSGLQETQYF
TRBJ2-2 | . | TRBV2 | . | TGTGCCAGCACCGCCCGGCAGAACACCGGGGAGCTGTTTTTT | CASTARQNTGELFF
TRBJ2-7 | . | TRBV29-1 | TRBD1 | TGCAGCGTTTGTATCGTCGACAGGGGCTACGAGCAGTACTTC | CSVCIVDRGYEQYF
TRBJ2-1 | . | TRBV7-9 | . | TGTGCCAGCAGCTTAGGTAACAATGAGCAGTTCTTC | CASSLGNNEQFF
TRBJ2-7 | few | TRBV28 | . | TGTGCCAGCAGGCCACGTGGTTGGGAGCAGTACTTC | CASRPRGWEQYF
TRBJ2-3 | . | TRBV4-1 | . | TGCGCCAGCAGCCAGAGTACTAGCACAGATACGCAGTATTTT | CASSQSTSTDTQYF
TRBJ1-5 | . | TRBV9 | . | TGTGCCAGCAGCGCTTCGGGACTCAGCAATCAGCCCCAGCATTTT | CASSASGLSNQPQHF
TRBJ1-4 | . | TRBV2 | . | TGTGCCAGCCTCAACGAGGGGCGACTGTTTTTT | CASLNEGRLFF
TRBJ2-7 | . | TRBV27 | . | TGTGCCAGCAGTCCACACATTTTCGACAGCCGCGAGCAGTACTTC | CASSPHIFDSREQYF
TRBJ1-1 | few | TRBV6-5 | . | TGTGCCAGCAGTTACGGCCCCAGGGATATCGACACTGAAGCTTTCTTT | CASSYGPRDIDTEAFF
TRBJ2-3 | . | TRBV27 | TRBD2 | TGTGCCAGCAGTTTAGGGCCTAGCGGGAGTTCTGATACGCAGTATTTT | CASSLGPSGSSDTQYF
TRBJ2-7 | . | TRBV15 | TRBD1 | TGTGCCACCAGCAGGAACACAGGGGTAGGAGAGCAGTACTTC | CATSRNTGVGEQYF
TRBJ2-7 | few | TRBV29-1 | TRBD1 | TGCAGCGGGGGACAGGGGGCTGGCGAGCAGTACTTC | CSGGQGAGEQYF
TRBJ2-2 | few | TRBV4-1 | . | TGCGCCAGCAGCCAATCGTTCGAGAGAGACACCGGGGAGCTGTTTTTT | CASSQSFERDTGELFF
TRBJ2-1 | . | TRBV5-1 | TRBD2 | TGCGCCAGCAGCTTGGGGCTAGCGGGAGACTTGTCCTACAATGAGCAGTTCTTC | CASSLGLAGDLSYNEQFF
TRBJ2-7 | . | TRBV28 | . | TGTGCCAGCATCCCCCGACAGGGAGGCAGCTACGAGCAGTACTTC | CASIPRQGGSYEQYF
TRBJ2-1 | few | TRBV5-1 | . | TGCGCCAGCAGCTTGAGCTACAATGAGCAGTTCTTC | CASSLSYNEQFF
TRBJ2-5 | . | TRBV12-5 | TRBD2 | TGTGCTAGTGGTTTGGAACGGGAGGCCCAGTACTTC | CASGLEREAQYF
TRBJ1-5 | . | TRBV5-6 | . | TGTGCCAGCAGCTTGTCGGAGAATCAGCCCCAGCATTTT | CASSLSENQPQHF
TRBJ2-1 | . | TRBV28 | . | TGTGCCAGCACCTTCGTACAGGGATACAATGAGCAGTTCTTC | CASTFVQGYNEQFF
TRBJ2-7 | . | TRBV27 | TRBD2 | TGTGCCAGCAGTACGACTAGCGGGAGATCCTACGAGCAGTACTTC | CASSTTSGRSYEQYF
TRBJ1-2 | . | TRBV6-5 | TRBD1 | TGTGCCAGCAGTTTGGGACAGGGGAGAAACTATGGCTACACCTTC | CASSLGQGRNYGYTF
TRBJ2-3 | . | TRBV9 | . | TGTGCCAGCAGTTACAGGGTCGGATACACAGATACGCAGTATTTT | CASSYRVGYTDTQYF
TRBJ2-7 | once | TRBV28 | . | TGTGCCAGCAGCCCGAACCCCGGGAGACGTGCCTCCTACGAGCAGTACTTC | CASSPNPGRRASYEQYF
TRBJ1-2 | . | TRBV5-1 | TRBD1 | TGCGCCAGCAGCCTCAGACAGGGCAACACCTATGGCTACACCTTC | CASSLRQGNTYGYTF
TRBJ2-3 | few | TRBV6-4 | . | TGTGCCAGCAGTGACCTCAGGGGAGATACGCAGTATTTT | CASSDLRGDTQYF
TRBJ1-1 | . | TRBV6-5 | . | TGTGCCAGCAGTTACTCTCTGGGCTTCACTGAAGCTTTCTTT | CASSYSLGFTEAFF
TRBJ2-1 | . | TRBV23-1 | TRBD1 | TGCGCCAGCAGTCAACGGCGAAGGGGGCGCCAACCACGCTACAATGAGCAGTTCTTC | CASSQRRRGRQPRYNEQFF
TRBJ1-1 | . | TRBV6-5 | . | TGTGCCAGCAGATCCACAGGCTACACTGAAGCTTTCTTT | CASRSTGYTEAFF
TRBJ2-6 | . | TRBV2 | . | TGTGCCAGCTGCGGACAGTACAGCTCTGGGGCCAACGTCCTGACTTTC | CASCGQYSSGANVLTF
TRBJ1-1 | . | TRBV7-2 | TRBD1 | TGTGCCAGCAGCTCAGGGGGATGGAACACTGAAGCTTTCTTT | CASSSGGWNTEAFF
TRBJ2-5 | few | TRBV10-2 | . | TGCGCCAGCAGTGGAGTAGCGTCGGAGACCCAGTACTTC | CASSGVASETQYF
TRBJ2-1 | once | TRBV11-3 | . | TGTGCCAGCAGCAAAAGTCGGGACCTTCGGAATGAGCAGTTCTTC | CASSKSRDLRNEQFF
TRBJ2-2 | . | TRBV13 | . | TGTGCCAGCAGCTTAGGACAGAACACCGGGGAGCTGTTTTTT | CASSLGQNTGELFF
TRBJ2-1 | . | TRBV7-9 | . | TGTGCCAGCGGGGGACCTGGGGAGCAGTTCTTC | CASGGPGEQFF
TRBJ2-4 | . | TRBV27 | TRBD2 | TGTGCCAGCAGACCCTATAGCGGGAGGGGGGACATTCAGTACTTC | CASRPYSGRGDIQYF
TRBJ2-1 | few | TRBV28 | TRBD1 | TGTGCCAGCAGTTTTCAACGGGGACAGAAAAGATATGAGCAGTTCTTC | CASSFQRGQKRYEQFF
TRBJ1-4 | few | TRBV5-1 | TRBD1 | TGCGCCAGCAGCTGGGACAGCGACAATGAAAAACTGTTTTTT | CASSWDSDNEKLFF
TRBJ2-1 | . | TRBV5-1 | TRBD2 | TGCGCCAGCAGCCCTCGGACTAGCGGGGCCTTTGGTGAGCAGTTCTTC | CASSPRTSGAFGEQFF
TRBJ2-1 | . | TRBV11-2 | . | TGTGCCAGCAGCTTAGTCTTAGCGCCCTCCTACAATGAGCAGTTCTTC | CASSLVLAPSYNEQFF
TRBJ2-7 | . | TRBV27 | TRBD2 | TGTGCCAGCAGCCAAGCGGGGGTCTACGAGCAGTACTTC | CASSQAGVYEQYF
TRBJ2-7 | . | TRBV27 | TRBD2 | TGTGCCAGCAGTTTTACTAGCGGGAGTAATGAGCAGTACTTC | CASSFTSGSNEQYF
TRBJ2-7 | . | TRBV7-6 | . | TGTGCCAGCAGCTTAGCGGAAACGTCCTACGAGCAGTACTTC | CASSLAETSYEQYF
TRBJ2-4 | . | TRBV7-9 | TRBD1 | TGTGCCAGCAGCCCAGAAACAGGGGAAGACATTCAGTACTTC | CASSPETGEDIQYF
TRBJ2-3 | . | TRBV27 | TRBD2 | TGTGCCAGCAGTTTCAGCGGGAGGCTAACAGATACGCAGTATTTT | CASSFSGRLTDTQYF
TRBJ1-1 | few | TRBV7-6 | . | TGTGCCAGCAGCTTAGGGCGGGTCGGCAACACTGAAGCTTTCTTT | CASSLGRVGNTEAFF
TRBJ1-1 | . | TRBV2 | TRBD1 | TGTGCCAGCAGTGAAGCGACAGGGCGCACTGAAGCTTTCTTT | CASSEATGRTEAFF
TRBJ2-7 | . | TRBV13 | . | TGTGCCAGCAGCTTGGGCCAAGCAACCTACGAGCAGTACTTC | CASSLGQATYEQYF
TRBJ2-7 | . | TRBV11-2 | . | TGTGCCAGCAGCTTAGGAGGGCAGTACTTC | CASSLGGQYF